The 21 T cell receptor beta chains below all came from one sample that was sequenced in a study of Tregs in tolerant kidney transplant recipients. Data came from immunoSEQ multiplex PCR; TCRdb stores just in-frame clones and leaves some out. The data hold some 240,000 clones, with 84% observed a single time. The sequencing input was CD4+ T cells from blood. Every receptor here comes from a human donor in good health.

The chain recombines TRBV10-1 with TRBJ2-3; D call uncertain. The CDR3 spans 15 residues. Germline loops: CDR1 WNHNN, CDR2 SYGVQD (reference sequence). V lost 3 bases and J lost 3, with 13 bases in between. The CDR3 reads CASSDAARRTDTQYF. The CDR3 bases are TGCGCCAGCAGTGACGCGGCCCGGCGGACAGATACGCAGTATTTT.

This chain connects TRBV4-1 to TRBJ1-5; no reliable D call. V was pared by 3 bases and J by 3 bases, with 12 bases between. The germline V gene has CDR1 MGHRA and CDR2 YSYEKL. The CDR3 has 15 amino acids. DNA of the CDR3: TGCGCCAGCAGCCAGGAGGGCGGCTCCAATCAGCCCCAGCATTTT. Its translation: CASSQEGGSNQPQHF.

The chain combines TRBV30 with TRBJ2-1, with 7 bases fitting TRBD2. This CDR3 spans 15 amino acids. Germline CDR1 and CDR2: GTSNPN and SVGIG (reference sequence). J was trimmed by 7 bases and V by 3 bases; bases with no gene match: 12. Here the CDR3 DNA reads TGTGCCTGGAGCACACTAGAGGGAGGGCCTAATGAGCAGTTCTTC. Translating gives CAWSTLEGGPNEQFF.

V and J are TRBV27 and TRBJ2-1; D possibly uses TRBD1 or TRBD2 (5 bases each). In germline, CDR1 is MNHEY, CDR2 SMNVEV (reference sequence). This CDR3 has 17 residues. Trimming stripped 5 bases from V and 2 bases from J, with 19 bases between. Written as DNA, the CDR3 is TGTGCCAGCAGTATCCGTGAAGGGGAGATCACCTACAATGAGCAGTTCTTC. Translated, it gives CASSIREGEITYNEQFF.

V and J are TRBV10-3 and TRBJ1-5; possible D gene TRBD1, 5 bases. Trimming stripped 10 bases from V and 3 bases from J, with 19 bases between. The CDR3 covers 15 residues. Germline V gene sequence: CDR1 ENHRY, CDR2 SYGVKD. CDR3 nucleotides: TGTGCCACTTCAGAACGGGGGACGGTCAATCAGCCCCAGCATTTT. The encoded protein is CATSERGTVNQPQHF.

The chain joins TRBV7-2 to TRBJ2-7, with TRBD1 identical over 9 bases. Trimming took 2 bases from V and 3 from J; bases not matched to a gene: 5. Germline CDR1 is SGHTA and CDR2 is FQGNSA. The CDR3 loop spans 15 amino acids. This chain's CDR3 is CASSLLGTGHYEQYF. In nucleotides, the CDR3 is TGTGCCAGCAGCTTATTAGGGACAGGGCACTACGAGCAGTACTTC. The full variable domain, in which reference TRBV7-2 and TRBJ2-7 provide the parts outside the CDR3, is GAGVSQSPSNKVTEKGKDVELRCDPISGHTALYWYRQSLGQGLEFLIYFQGNSAPDKSGLPSDRFSAERTGGSVSTLTIQRTQQEDSAVYLCASSLLGTGHYEQYFGPGTRLTVT.

The genes are TRBV11-3 and TRBJ2-7; 8 bases are a match to TRBD2. The germline V gene has CDR1 SGHNT and CDR2 YENEEA. The V gene end was trimmed by 8 bases and the J gene end by 3 bases; junction bases not matched to a gene: 9. The CDR3 consists of 14 residues. DNA of the CDR3: TGTGCCAGCGGAATTTTTAGCGGGGTCTACGAGCAGTACTTC. The encoded protein is CASGIFSGVYEQYF.

This chain connects TRBV14 to TRBJ1-5; D remains ambiguous. Trimming took 0 bases from V and 4 from J, leaving 4 bases between them. Germline V gene sequence: CDR1 SGHDN, CDR2 FVKESK. The CDR3 totals 13 residues. CDR3 amino acids: CASSQDLNQPQHF. CDR3 DNA sequence: TGTGCCAGCAGCCAAGATCTTAATCAGCCCCAGCATTTT.

The rearrangement joins TRBV20-1 to TRBJ2-7; D gene ambiguous. Deletions cut 3 bases from V and 6 bases from J, with 9 bases between. This CDR3 has 11 amino acids. Germline CDR1 and CDR2: DFQATT and SNEGSKA (reference sequence). Here the CDR3 DNA reads TGCAGTGCTAGCCCTTGGGGCGAGCAGTACTTC. This gives the protein CSASPWGEQYF.

The chain uses TRBV14 and TRBJ2-1, with D unclear. V dropped 4 bases and J dropped 4 bases, with 14 bases sitting between them. The CDR3 spans 15 residues. Germline lookup yields CDR1 SGHDN and CDR2 FVKESK. CDR3 amino acids: CASSLRPDLYNEQFF. The CDR3 bases are TGTGCCAGCAGCCTCCGTCCGGACCTTTACAATGAGCAGTTCTTC.

This clone appeared once. The CDR3 spells CSVEPSGRYEQYF. CDR3 in DNA: TGCAGCGTTGAACCTAGCGGCAGATACGAGCAGTACTTC. The genes are TRBV29-1 and TRBJ2-7; 7 positions match TRBD2. Germline CDR1 is SQVTM and CDR2 is ANQGSEA. The V segment lost 2 bases and the J segment 4 bases; nucleotides outside the gene matches: 5. The CDR3 length is 13 residues.

This chain links TRBV5-4 with TRBJ2-1; D remains ambiguous. Germline CDR1 SGHNT, CDR2 YYREEE (reference sequence). Between the trimmed V and J ends, which lost 1 base and 11 bases, there was a span of 10 bases. The length of the CDR3 is 12 residues. Here the CDR3 DNA reads TGTGCCAGCAGCTTGTCCCAGTACCAGCAGTTCTTC. Protein product: CASSLSQYQQFF.

The CDR3 reads CASSLSGQSPEAFF. The CDR3 DNA follows: TGTGCCAGCAGTTTATCGGGACAGTCCCCTGAAGCTTTCTTT. The rearrangement joins TRBV27 to TRBJ1-1, with TRBD1 identical over 7 bases. CDR1 is MNHEY and CDR2 is SMNVEV in the germline V gene (reference sequence). V shed 0 bases and J 6 bases; nucleotides not matched to a gene: 4. The CDR3 consists of 14 residues.

The J gene is TRBJ1-2, the V gene TRBV21-1; the table's D gene call, TRBD1, was not cross checked with the DNA. TRBV21-1 corresponds to a pseudogene. The CDR3 extends over 13 amino acids. CDR3 loop: CASSISQGYGYTF. The CDR3 DNA reads as TGTGCCAGCAGCATTAGCCAGGGATATGGCTACACCTTC.

The chain combines TRBV14 with TRBJ1-6; TRBD1 agrees at 8 bases. This CDR3 has 14 amino acids. V shed 2 bases, J shed 7 bases, and the junction held 1 base outside the gene matches. Germline CDR1 SGHDN, CDR2 FVKESK. CDR3: CASSQRQGNSPLHF. CDR3 DNA sequence: TGTGCCAGCAGCCAAAGACAGGGGAATTCACCCCTCCACTTT.

V is TRBV7-3 and J is TRBJ2-7; 10 bases agree with TRBD1. V lost 5 bases and J lost 1; bases outside the gene matches: 5. The germline V gene encodes CDR1 SGHTA and CDR2 FQGTGA. The CDR3 is 15 residues long. CDR3 sequence: CASSEGTGASYEQYF. CDR3 DNA: TGTGCCAGCAGCGAGGGGACAGGGGCGTCCTACGAGCAGTACTTC.

Only a few counts were recorded for this clone. V and J are TRBV7-2 and TRBJ2-5, with 10 bases aligning to TRBD2. Germline lookup yields CDR1 SGHTA and CDR2 FQGNSA. Germline trimming cut 5 bases from V and 2 bases from J; bases unmatched to any gene: 5. CDR3 length: 15 residues. This CDR3 reads CASSRGLALQETQYF. The CDR3 DNA reads TGTGCCAGCAGCCGGGGACTAGCGTTACAAGAGACCCAGTACTTC.

V and J are TRBV7-9 and TRBJ1-4; 7 nucleotides align to TRBD1. The CDR3 has 14 amino acids. Per germline, CDR1 SEHNR and CDR2 FQNEAQ (reference sequence). V was clipped by 2 bases and J by 7 bases; unmatched bases: 4. CDR3 DNA sequence: TGTGCCAGCAGCTTAACGACAGGGAGTGAAAAACTGTTTTTT. This sequence encodes CASSLTTGSEKLFF.

This chain links TRBV18 with TRBJ1-1; D gene uncertain. V was clipped by 0 bases and J by 4 bases, with 9 bases between them. CDR1 and CDR2 (germline): KGHSH, LQKENI. The CDR3 spans 14 residues. DNA for the CDR3: TGTGCCAGCTCACCACCAGGGTCCCGCACTGAAGCTTTCTTT. Translating it yields CASSPPGSRTEAFF.

The chain has TRBV9 and TRBJ2-5, with a weak D call TRBD1 (5 bases). Germline CDR1 SGDLS, CDR2 YYNGEE. Trimming took 4 bases from V and 3 from J, leaving 10 bases between them. The CDR3 contains 13 residues. The CDR3 DNA reads TGTGCCAGCAGCCCGCAAGGGGAAGAGACCCAGTACTTC. Translated, it gives CASSPQGEETQYF.

Here the CDR3 reads CASSLVRGASLTGELFF. Written as DNA, the CDR3 is TGTGCCAGCAGCTTGGTAAGGGGCGCGAGTCTCACCGGGGAGCTGTTTTTT. J is TRBJ2-2 and V is TRBV5-8, with D possibly being TRBD1 (5 bases). Germline assignment: CDR1 SGHTS and CDR2 YDEGEE. This CDR3 spans 17 amino acids. V was cut by 0 bases and J by 4 bases, with 16 bases left in between.